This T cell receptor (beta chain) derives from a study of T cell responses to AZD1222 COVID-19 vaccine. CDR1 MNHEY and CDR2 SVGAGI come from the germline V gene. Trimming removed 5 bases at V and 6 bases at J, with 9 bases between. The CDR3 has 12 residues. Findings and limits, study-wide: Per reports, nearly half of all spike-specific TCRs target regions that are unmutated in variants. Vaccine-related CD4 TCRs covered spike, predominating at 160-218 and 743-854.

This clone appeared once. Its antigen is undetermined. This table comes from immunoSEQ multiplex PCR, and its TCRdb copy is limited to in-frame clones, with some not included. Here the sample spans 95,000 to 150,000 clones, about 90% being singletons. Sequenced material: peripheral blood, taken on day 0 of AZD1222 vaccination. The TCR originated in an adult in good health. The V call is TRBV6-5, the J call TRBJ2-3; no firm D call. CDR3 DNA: TGTGCCAGCAGTAGCCTTCTGGATACGCAGTATTTT. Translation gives CASSSLLDTQYF.